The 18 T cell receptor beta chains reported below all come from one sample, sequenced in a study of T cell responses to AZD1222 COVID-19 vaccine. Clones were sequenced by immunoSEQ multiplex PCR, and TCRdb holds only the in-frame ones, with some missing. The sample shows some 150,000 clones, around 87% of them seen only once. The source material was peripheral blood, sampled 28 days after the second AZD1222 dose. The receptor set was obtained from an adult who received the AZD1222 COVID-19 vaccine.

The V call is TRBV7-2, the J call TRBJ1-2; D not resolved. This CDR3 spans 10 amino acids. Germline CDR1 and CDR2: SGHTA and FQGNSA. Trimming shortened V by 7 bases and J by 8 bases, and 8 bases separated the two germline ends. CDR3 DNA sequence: TGTGCCAGCAAAGTCTGGGGCTACACCTTC. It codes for CASKVWGYTF.

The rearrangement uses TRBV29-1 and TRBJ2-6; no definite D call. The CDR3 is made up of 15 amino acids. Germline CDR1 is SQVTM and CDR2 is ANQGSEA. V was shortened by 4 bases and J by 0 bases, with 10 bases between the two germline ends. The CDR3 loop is CSVALGSSGANVLTF. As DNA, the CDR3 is TGCAGCGTTGCTCTGGGGTCCTCTGGGGCCAACGTCCTGACTTTC.

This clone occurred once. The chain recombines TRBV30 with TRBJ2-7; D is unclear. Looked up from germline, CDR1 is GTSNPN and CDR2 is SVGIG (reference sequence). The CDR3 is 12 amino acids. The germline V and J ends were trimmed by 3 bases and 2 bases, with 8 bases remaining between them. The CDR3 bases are TGTGCCTGGAGAAGGACCCCCTACGAGCAGTACTTC. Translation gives CAWRRTPYEQYF.

In DNA form, the CDR3 reads TGTGCCAGCAGCAAAGTGTGGGGACCCCAGGGGACAGGGGGCGGGTTGAACGAGCAGTACTTC. As protein: CASSKVWGPQGTGGGLNEQYF. V gene TRBV21-1 combines with J gene TRBJ2-7; TRBD1 was called by the table and not checked on the DNA. TRBV21-1 is labeled a pseudogene. The CDR3 has 21 amino acids.

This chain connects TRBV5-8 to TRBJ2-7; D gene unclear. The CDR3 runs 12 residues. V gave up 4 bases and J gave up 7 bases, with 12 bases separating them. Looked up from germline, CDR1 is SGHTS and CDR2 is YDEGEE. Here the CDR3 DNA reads TGTGCCAGCAGCACACGATCACGTGAGCAGTACTTC. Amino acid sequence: CASSTRSREQYF. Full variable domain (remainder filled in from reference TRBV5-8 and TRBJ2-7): EAGVTQSPTHLIKTRGQQATLRCSPISGHTSVYWYQQALGLGLQFLLWYDEGEERNRGNFPPRFSGRQFPNYSSELNVNALELEDSALYLCASSTRSREQYFGPGTRLTVT.

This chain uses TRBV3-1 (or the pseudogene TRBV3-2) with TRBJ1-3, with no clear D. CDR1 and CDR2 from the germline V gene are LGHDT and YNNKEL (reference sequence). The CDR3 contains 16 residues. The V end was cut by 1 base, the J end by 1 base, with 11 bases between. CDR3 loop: CASSQVTVRSGNTIYF. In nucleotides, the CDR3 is TGTGCCAGCAGCCAAGTTACGGTTAGGTCTGGAAACACCATATATTTT.

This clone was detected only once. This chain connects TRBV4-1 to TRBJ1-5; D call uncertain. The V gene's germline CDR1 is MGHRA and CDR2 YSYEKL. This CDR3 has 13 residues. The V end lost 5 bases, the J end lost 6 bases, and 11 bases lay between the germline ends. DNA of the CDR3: TGCGCCAGCAGCTTAGGACCGGGTCAGCCCCAGCATTTT. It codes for CASSLGPGQPQHF.

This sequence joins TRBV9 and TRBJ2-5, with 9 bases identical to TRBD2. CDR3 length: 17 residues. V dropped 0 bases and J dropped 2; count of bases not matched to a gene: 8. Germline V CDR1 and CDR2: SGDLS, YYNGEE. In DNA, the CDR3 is TGTGCCAGCAGCGTAGGGGATAGCGGGGGATTTCAAGAGACCCAGTACTTC. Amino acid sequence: CASSVGDSGGFQETQYF.

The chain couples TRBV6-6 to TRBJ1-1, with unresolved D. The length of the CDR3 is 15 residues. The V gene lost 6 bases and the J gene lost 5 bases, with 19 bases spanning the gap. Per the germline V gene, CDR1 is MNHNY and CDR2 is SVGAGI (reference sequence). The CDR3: CASSPGQVGRTEAFF. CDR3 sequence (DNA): TGTGCCAGCAGCCCCGGTCAGGTAGGGAGGACTGAAGCTTTCTTT.

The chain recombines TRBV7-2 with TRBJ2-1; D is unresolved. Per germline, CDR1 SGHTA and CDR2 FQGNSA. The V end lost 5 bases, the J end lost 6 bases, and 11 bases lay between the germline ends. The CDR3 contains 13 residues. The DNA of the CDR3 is TGTGCCAGCAGCGGATTAGGTGGCAATGAGCAGTTCTTC. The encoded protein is CASSGLGGNEQFF.

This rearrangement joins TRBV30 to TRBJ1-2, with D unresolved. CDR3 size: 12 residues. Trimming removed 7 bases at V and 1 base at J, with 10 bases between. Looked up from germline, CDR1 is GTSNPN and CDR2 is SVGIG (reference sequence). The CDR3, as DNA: TGTGCCTCCAAGGGAGATAACTATGGCTACACCTTC. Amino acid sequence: CASKGDNYGYTF.

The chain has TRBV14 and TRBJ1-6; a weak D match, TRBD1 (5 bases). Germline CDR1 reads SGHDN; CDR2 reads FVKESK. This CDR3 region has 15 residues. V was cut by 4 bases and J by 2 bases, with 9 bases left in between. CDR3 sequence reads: CASSPTGTYNSPLHF. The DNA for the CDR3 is TGTGCCAGCAGCCCTACAGGAACCTATAATTCACCCCTCCACTTT.

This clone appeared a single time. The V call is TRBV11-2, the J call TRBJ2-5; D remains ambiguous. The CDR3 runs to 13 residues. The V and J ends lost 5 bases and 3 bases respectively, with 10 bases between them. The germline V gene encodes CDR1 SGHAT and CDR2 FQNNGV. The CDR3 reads CASSPVREETQYF. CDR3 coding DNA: TGTGCCAGCAGCCCGGTACGGGAAGAGACCCAGTACTTC.

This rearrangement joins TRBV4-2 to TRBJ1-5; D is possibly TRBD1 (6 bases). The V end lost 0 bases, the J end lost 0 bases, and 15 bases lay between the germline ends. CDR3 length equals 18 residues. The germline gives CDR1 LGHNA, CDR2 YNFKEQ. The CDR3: CASSQDLTDRYSNQPQHF. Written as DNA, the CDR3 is TGTGCCAGCAGCCAAGATTTAACCGACAGGTATAGCAATCAGCCCCAGCATTTT.

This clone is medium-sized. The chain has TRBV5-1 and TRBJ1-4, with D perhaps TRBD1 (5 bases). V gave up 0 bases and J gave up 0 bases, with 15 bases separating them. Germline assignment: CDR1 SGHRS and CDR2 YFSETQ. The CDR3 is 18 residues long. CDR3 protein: CASSLVGWAQATNEKLFF. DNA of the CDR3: TGCGCCAGCAGCTTGGTAGGGTGGGCACAGGCAACTAATGAAAAACTGTTTTTT.

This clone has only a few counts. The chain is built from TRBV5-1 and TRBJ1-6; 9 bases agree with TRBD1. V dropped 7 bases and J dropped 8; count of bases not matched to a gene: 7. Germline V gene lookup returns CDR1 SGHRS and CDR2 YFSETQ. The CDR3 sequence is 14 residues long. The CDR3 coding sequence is TGCGCCAGCCGGGCGGGACAGGGCGATTCACCCCTCCACTTT. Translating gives CASRAGQGDSPLHF.

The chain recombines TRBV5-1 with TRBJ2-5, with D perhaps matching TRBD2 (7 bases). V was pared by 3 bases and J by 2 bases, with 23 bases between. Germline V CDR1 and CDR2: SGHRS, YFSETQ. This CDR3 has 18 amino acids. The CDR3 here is CASSSKRPGERGQETQYF. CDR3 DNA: TGCGCCAGCAGCTCCAAGCGCCCAGGGGAGCGGGGACAAGAGACCCAGTACTTC.

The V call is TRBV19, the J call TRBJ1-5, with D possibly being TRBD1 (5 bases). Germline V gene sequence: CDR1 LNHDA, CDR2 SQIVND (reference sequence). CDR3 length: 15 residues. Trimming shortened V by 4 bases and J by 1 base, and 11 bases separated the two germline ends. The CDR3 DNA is TGTGCCAGTAGTAGGGACCCTTCGAGCAATCAGCCCCAGCATTTT. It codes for CASSRDPSSNQPQHF.